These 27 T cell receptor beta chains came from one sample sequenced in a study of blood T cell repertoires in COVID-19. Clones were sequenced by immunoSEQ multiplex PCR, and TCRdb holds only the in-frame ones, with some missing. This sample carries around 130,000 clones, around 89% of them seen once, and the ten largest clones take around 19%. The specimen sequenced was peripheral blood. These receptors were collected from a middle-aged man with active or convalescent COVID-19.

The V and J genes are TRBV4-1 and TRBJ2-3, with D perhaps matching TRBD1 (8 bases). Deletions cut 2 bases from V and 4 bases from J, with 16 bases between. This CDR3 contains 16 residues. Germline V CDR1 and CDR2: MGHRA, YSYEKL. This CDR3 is CASSQFDTGGADTQYF. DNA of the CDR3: TGCGCCAGCAGCCAATTTGACACAGGGGGGGCAGATACGCAGTATTTT.

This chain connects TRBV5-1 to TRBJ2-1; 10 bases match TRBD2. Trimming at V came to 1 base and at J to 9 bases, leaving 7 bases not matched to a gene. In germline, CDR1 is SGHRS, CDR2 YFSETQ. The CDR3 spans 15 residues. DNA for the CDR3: TGCGCCAGCAGCTTGCTCGGACTAGCGGATGTTGAGCAGTTCTTC. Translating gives CASSLLGLADVEQFF.

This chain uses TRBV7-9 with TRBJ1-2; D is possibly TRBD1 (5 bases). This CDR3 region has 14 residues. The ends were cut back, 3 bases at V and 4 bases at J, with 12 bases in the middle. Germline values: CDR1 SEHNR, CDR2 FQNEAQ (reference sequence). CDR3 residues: CASSFARASYGYTF. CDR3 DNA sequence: TGTGCCAGCAGCTTCGCCAGGGCCAGCTATGGCTACACCTTC. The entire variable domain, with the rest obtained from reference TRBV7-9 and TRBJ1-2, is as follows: DTGVSQNPRHKITKRGQNVTFRCDPISEHNRLYWYRQTLGQGPEFLTYFQNEAQLEKSRLLSDRFSAERPKGSFSTLEIQRTEQGDSAMYLCASSFARASYGYTFGSGTRLTVV.

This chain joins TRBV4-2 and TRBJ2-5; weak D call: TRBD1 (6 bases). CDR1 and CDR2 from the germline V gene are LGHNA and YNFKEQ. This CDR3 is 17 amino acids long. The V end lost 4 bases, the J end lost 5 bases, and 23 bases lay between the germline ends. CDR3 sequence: CASSPVEGGSFSETQYF. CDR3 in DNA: TGTGCCAGCAGCCCAGTGGAAGGGGGATCCTTTTCGGAGACCCAGTACTTC.

The CDR3 sequence is CASSRGTSGVQYF. Written as DNA, the CDR3 is TGTGCCAGCAGCAGAGGGACTAGCGGCGTGCAGTACTTC. This sequence joins TRBV9 and TRBJ2-7; 11 bases agree with TRBD2. V shed 4 bases and J 9 bases; nucleotides not matched to a gene: 6. CDR3 length equals 13 residues. Germline V gene data show CDR1 as SGDLS and CDR2 as YYNGEE.

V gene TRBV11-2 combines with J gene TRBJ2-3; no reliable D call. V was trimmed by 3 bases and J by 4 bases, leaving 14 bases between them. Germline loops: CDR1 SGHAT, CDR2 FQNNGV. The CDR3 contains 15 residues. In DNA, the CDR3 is TGTGCCAGCAGCTTGGGCCCCGCCTTTTCAGATACGCAGTATTTT. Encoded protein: CASSLGPAFSDTQYF. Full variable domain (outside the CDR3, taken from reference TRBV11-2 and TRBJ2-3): EAGVAQSPRYKIIEKRQSVAFWCNPISGHATLYWYQQILGQGPKLLIQFQNNGVVDDSQLPKDRFSAERLKGVDSTLKIQPAKLEDSAVYLCASSLGPAFSDTQYFGPGTRLTVL.

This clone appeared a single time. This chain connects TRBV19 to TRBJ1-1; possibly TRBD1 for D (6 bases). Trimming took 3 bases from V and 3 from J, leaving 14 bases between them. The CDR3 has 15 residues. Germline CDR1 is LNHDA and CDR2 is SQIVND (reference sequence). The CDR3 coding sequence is TGTGCCAGTAGTATGCTTAGGGGGGGGTACACTGAAGCTTTCTTT. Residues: CASSMLRGGYTEAFF.

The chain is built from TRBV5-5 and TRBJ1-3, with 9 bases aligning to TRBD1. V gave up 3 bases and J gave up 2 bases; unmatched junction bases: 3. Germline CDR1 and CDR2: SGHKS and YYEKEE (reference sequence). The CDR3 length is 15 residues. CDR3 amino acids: CASSWTGEAGNTIYF. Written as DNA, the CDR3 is TGTGCCAGCAGCTGGACAGGGGAAGCTGGAAACACCATATATTTT.

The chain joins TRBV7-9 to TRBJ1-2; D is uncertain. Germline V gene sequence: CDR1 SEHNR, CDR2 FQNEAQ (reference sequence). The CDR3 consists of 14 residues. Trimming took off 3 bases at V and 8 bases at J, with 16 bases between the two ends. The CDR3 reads CASSFTPTGGGYTF. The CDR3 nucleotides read TGTGCCAGCAGCTTTACCCCGACTGGTGGAGGCTACACCTTC.

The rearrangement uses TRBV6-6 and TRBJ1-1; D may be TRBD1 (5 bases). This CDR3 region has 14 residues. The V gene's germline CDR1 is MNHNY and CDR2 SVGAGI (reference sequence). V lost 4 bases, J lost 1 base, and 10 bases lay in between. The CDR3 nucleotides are TGTGCCAGCAGTTCCCGCAGGGAGAACACTGAAGCTTTCTTT. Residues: CASSSRRENTEAFF.

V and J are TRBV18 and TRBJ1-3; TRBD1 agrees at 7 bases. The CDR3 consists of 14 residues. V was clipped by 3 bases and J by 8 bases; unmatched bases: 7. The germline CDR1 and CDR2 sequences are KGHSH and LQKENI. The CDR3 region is CASSPVLQGHTIYF. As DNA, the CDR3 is TGTGCCAGCTCACCTGTATTACAGGGGCACACCATATATTTT.

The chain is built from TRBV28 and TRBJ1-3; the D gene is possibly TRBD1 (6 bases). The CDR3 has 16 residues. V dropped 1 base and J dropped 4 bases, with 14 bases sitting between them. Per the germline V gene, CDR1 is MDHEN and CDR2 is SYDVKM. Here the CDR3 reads CASSLYGQGTGNTIYF. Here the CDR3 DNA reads TGTGCCAGCAGTTTATACGGGCAGGGGACGGGAAACACCATATATTTT.

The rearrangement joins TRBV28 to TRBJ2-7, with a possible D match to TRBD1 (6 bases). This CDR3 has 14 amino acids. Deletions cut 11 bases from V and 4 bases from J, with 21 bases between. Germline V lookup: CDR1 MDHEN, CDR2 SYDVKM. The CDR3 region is CAAEPTGYRYEQYF. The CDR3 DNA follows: TGTGCCGCAGAACCCACAGGGTATCGATACGAGCAGTACTTC. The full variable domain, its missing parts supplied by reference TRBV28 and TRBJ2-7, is DVKVTQSSRYLVKRTGEKVFLECVQDMDHENMFWYRQDPGLGLRLIYFSYDVKMKEKGDIPEGYSVSREKKERFSLILESASTNQTSMYLCAAEPTGYRYEQYFGPGTRLTVT.

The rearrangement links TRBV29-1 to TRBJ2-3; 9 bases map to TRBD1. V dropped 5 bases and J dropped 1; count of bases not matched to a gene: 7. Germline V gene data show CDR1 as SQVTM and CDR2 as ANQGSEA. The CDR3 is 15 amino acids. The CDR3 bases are TGCAGCGTTAACACAGGGGGCGCAGGCACAGATACGCAGTATTTT. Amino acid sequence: CSVNTGGAGTDTQYF.

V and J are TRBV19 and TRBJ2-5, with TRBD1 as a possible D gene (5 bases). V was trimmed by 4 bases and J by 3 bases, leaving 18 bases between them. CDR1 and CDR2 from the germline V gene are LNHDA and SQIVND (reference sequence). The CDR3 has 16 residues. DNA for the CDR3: TGTGCCAGTAGTACCATACAGGAGCCGAACAAAGAGACCCAGTACTTC. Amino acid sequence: CASSTIQEPNKETQYF.

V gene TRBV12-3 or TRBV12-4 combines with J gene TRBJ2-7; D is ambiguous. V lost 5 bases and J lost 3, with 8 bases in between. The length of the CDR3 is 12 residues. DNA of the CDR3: TGTGCCAGCAGTCCGCAGATCTACGAGCAGTACTTC. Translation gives CASSPQIYEQYF.

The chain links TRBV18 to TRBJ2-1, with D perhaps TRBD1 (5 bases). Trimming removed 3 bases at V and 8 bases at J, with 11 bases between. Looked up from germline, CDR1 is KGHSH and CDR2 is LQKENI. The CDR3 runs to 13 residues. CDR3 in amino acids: CASSPGASDEQFF. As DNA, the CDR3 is TGTGCCAGCTCACCTGGGGCATCGGATGAGCAGTTCTTC.

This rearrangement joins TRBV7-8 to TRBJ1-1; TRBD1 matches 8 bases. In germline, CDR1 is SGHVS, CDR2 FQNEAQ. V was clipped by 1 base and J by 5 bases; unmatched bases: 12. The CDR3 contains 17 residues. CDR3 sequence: CASSLVGQGGGTTEAFF. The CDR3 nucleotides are TGTGCCAGCAGCTTAGTAGGACAGGGCGGAGGAACGACTGAAGCTTTCTTT.

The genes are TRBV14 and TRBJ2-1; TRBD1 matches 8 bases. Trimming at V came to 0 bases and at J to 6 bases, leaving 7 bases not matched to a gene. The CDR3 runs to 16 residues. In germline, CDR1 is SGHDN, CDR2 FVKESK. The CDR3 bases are TGTGCCAGCAGCCAAGATGCAGGGGGCTTCACCAATGAGCAGTTCTTC. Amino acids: CASSQDAGGFTNEQFF.

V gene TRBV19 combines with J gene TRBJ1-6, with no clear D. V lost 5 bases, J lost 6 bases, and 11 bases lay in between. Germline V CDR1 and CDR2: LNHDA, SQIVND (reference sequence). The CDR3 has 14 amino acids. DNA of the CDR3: TGTGCCAGTAGTGTACGCGGAAGTAATTCACCCCTCCACTTT. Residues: CASSVRGSNSPLHF.

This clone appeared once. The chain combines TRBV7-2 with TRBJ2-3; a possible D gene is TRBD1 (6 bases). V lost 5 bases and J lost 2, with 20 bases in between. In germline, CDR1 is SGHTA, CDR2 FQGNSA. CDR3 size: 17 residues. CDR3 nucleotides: TGTGCCAGCAGCCACCCTAACACGGGACACTTCACAGATACGCAGTATTTT. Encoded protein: CASSHPNTGHFTDTQYF. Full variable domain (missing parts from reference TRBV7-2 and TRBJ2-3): GAGVSQSPSNKVTEKGKDVELRCDPISGHTALYWYRQSLGQGLEFLIYFQGNSAPDKSGLPSDRFSAERTGGSVSTLTIQRTQQEDSAVYLCASSHPNTGHFTDTQYFGPGTRLTVL.

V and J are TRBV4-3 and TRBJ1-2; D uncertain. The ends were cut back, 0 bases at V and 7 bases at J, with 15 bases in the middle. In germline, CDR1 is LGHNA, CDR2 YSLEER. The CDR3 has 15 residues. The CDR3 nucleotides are TGCGCCAGCAGCCAAGATGTTCGAGGAGGGAGTGGCTACACCTTC. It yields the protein CASSQDVRGGSGYTF.

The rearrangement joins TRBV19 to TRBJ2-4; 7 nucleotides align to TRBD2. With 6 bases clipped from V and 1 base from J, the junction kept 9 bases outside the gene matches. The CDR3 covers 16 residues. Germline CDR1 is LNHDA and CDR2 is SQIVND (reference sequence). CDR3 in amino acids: CASSVWRGYAKNIQYF. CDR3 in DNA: TGTGCCAGTAGCGTCTGGCGGGGGTACGCCAAAAACATTCAGTACTTC. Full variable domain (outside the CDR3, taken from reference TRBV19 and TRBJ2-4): DGGITQSPKYLFRKEGQNVTLSCEQNLNHDAMYWYRQDPGQGLRLIYYSQIVNDFQKGDIAEGYSVSREKKESFPLTVTSAQKNPTAFYLCASSVWRGYAKNIQYFGAGTRLSVL.

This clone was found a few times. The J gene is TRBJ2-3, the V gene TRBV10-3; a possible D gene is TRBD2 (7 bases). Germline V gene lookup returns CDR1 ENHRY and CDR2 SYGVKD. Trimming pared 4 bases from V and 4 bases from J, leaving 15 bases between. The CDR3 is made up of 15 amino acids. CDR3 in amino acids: CAISGEGGSPDTQYF. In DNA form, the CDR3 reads TGTGCCATCAGTGGGGAGGGGGGCAGCCCAGATACGCAGTATTTT.

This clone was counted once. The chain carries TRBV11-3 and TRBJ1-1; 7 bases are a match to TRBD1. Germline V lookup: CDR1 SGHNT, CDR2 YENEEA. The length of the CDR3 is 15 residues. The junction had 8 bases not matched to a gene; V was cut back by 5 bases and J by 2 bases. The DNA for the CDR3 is TGTGCCAGCAGCCTCAGTGCAGGGGGAAACACTGAAGCTTTCTTT. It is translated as CASSLSAGGNTEAFF.

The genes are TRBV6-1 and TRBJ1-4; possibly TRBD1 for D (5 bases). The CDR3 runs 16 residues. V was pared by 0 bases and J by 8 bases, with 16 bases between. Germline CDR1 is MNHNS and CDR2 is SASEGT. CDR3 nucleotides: TGTGCCAGCAGTGAAGCGTTGTGGGGGGAGTGGGAAAAACTGTTTTTT. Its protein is CASSEALWGEWEKLFF.

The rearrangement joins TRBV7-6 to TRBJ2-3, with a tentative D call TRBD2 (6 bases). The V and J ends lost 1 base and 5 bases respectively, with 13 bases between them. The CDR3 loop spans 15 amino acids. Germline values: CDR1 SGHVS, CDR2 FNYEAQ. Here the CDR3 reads CASSLVGRGVDTQYF. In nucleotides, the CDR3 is TGTGCCAGCAGCTTAGTTGGGCGGGGCGTAGATACGCAGTATTTT.